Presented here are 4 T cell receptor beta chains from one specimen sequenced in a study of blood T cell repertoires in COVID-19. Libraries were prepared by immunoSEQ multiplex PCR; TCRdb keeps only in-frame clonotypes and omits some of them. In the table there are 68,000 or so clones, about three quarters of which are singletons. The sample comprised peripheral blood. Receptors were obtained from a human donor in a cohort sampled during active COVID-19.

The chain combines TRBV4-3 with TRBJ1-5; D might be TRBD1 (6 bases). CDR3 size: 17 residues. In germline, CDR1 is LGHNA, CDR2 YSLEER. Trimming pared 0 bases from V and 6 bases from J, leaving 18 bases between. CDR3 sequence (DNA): TGCGCCAGCAGCCAAGAGGCGGCAGGGGTGAATTTTCAGCCCCAGCATTTT. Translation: CASSQEAAGVNFQPQHF.

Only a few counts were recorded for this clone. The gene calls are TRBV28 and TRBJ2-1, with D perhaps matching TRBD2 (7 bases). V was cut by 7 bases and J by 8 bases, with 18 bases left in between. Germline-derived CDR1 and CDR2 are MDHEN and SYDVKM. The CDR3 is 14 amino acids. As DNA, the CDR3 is TGTGCCAGCATGAGGGGGAGGGCCTCGGATGAGCAGTTCTTC. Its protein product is CASMRGRASDEQFF.

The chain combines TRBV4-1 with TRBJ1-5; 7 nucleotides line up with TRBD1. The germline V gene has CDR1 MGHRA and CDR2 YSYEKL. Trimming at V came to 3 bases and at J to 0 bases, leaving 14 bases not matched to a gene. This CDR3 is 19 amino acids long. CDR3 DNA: TGCGCCAGCAGCCACCAACCCCCCGGGACAGCTTATAGCAATCAGCCCCAGCATTTT. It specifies CASSHQPPGTAYSNQPQHF.

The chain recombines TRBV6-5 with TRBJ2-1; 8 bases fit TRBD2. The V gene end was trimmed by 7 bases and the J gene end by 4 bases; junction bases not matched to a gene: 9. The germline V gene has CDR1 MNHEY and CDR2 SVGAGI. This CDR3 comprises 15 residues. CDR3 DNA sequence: TGTGCCAGCACCCTAGGGCGGGGGGAGTACAATGAGCAGTTCTTC. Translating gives CASTLGRGEYNEQFF.